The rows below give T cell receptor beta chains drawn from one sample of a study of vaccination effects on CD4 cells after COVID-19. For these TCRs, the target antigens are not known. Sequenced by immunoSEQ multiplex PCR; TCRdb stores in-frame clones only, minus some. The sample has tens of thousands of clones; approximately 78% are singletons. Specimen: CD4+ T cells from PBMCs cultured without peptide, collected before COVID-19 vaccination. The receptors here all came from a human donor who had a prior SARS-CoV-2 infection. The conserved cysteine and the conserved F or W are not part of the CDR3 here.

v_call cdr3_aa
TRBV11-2 ASSLVTGGAGEKLF
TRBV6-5 ASSDRWASDEQF
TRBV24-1 ATSVLSGRVTGELF
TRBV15 ATSRVLLSPRV
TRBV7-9 ASSQSPPSYEQY
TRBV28 ASSLRGTANYGYT
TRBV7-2 ASRRKGTSGRFSINEQF
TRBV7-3 ASSLRGNYGYT
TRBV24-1 ATSDPLEISGGYNEQF
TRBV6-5 ASRAGAGEAF
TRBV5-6 ASSLRSDRGGFQPQH
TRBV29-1 SVDLGRGTGELF
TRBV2 ASSRQGLTEAF
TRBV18 ASSPLDMASTNEKLF
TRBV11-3 ASSLFGGMAYEQY
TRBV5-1 ASSNHDRGRPY
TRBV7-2 ASSLGASGSTDTQY
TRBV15 ATSRDRILSYNEQF
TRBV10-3 AISENSNQPQH
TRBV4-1 ASSPWWGQQNTEAF
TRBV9 ASSAIRDTETQY
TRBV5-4 ASSQHLNPSTDTQY